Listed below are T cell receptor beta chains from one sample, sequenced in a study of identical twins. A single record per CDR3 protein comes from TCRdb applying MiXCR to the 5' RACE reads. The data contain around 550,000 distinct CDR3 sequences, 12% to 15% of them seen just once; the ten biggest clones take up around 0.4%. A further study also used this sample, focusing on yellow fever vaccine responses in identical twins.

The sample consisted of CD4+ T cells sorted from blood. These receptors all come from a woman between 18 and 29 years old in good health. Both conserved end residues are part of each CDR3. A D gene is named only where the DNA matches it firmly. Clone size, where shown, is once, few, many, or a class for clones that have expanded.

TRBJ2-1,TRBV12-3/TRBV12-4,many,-,CASSLGERWGNEQFF,TGTGCCAGCAGTTTAGGCGAGCGGTGGGGCAATGAGCAGTTCTTC
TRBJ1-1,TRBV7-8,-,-,CASNHRTAYTEAFF,TGTGCCAGCAACCACCGGACGGCGTACACTGAAGCTTTCTTT
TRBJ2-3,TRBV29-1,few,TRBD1,CSVGDRVPTDTQYF,TGCAGCGTGGGGGACAGGGTCCCCACAGATACGCAGTATTTT
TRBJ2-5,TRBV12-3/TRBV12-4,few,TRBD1,CASTLGTRTGETQYF,TGTGCCAGCACCTTAGGAACCAGGACAGGCGAGACCCAGTACTTC
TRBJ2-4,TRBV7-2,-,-,CASSLALGAQNIQYF,TGTGCCAGCAGCTTAGCGCTGGGGGCGCAAAACATTCAGTACTTC
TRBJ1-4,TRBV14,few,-,CASSQRTAEKLFF,TGTGCCAGCAGCCAACGGACAGCTGAAAAACTGTTTTTT
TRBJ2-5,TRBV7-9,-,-,CASSDRETQYF,TGTGCCAGCAGCGACCGGGAGACCCAGTACTTC
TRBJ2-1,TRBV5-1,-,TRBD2,CASSLNGVAGNEQFF,TGCGCCAGCAGCTTAAATGGAGTAGCGGGCAATGAGCAGTTCTTC
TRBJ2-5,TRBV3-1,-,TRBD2,CASSQPRLASGYGGETQYF,TGTGCCAGCAGCCAACCCCGCCTGGCTAGCGGATATGGGGGAGAGACCCAGTACTTC
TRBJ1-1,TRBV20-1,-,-,CSIPGRSNTEAFF,TGCAGTATACCGGGACGGTCGAACACTGAAGCTTTCTTT
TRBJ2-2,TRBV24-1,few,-,CATSDSRLAGTGELFF,TGTGCCACCAGTGATTCAAGGCTAGCTGGCACCGGGGAGCTGTTTTTT
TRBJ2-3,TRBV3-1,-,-,CASSQRTSSGRGRDTQYF,TGTGCCAGCAGCCAAAGAACCTCCTCCGGTCGGGGGCGGGATACGCAGTATTTT
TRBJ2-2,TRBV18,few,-,CASSSRRNTGELFF,TGTGCCAGCTCATCAAGGAGGAACACCGGGGAGCTGTTTTTT
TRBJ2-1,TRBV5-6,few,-,CASSWGPNDEQFF,TGTGCCAGCAGCTGGGGACCCAACGATGAGCAGTTCTTC
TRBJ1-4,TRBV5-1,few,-,CASSGKNEKLFF,TGCGCCAGCAGCGGAAAAAATGAAAAACTGTTTTTT
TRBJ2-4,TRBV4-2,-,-,CASSQGLGGTAKNIQYF,TGTGCCAGCAGCCAAGGCCTAGGGGGGACGGCCAAAAACATTCAGTACTTC
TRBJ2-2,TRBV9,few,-,CASSSTTGTGELFF,TGTGCCAGCAGCAGTACAACAGGGACCGGGGAGCTGTTTTTT
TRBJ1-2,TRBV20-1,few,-,CSAEGFMSGYTF,TGCAGTGCTGAGGGTTTTATGAGTGGCTACACCTTC
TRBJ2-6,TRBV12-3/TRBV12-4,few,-,CASSFPRLTSGANVLTF,TGTGCCAGCAGTTTCCCTAGGCTCACCTCTGGGGCCAACGTCCTGACTTTC
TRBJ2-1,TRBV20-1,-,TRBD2,CSVATSGRGYNEQFF,TGCAGTGTTGCGACTAGCGGGAGGGGATACAATGAGCAGTTCTTC
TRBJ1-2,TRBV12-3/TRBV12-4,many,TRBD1,CASSGQGMGGYTF,TGTGCCAGCAGCGGACAGGGAATGGGAGGCTACACCTTC
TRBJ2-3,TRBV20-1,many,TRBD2,CRGAGGTDTQYF,TGCAGGGGAGCGGGGGGCACAGATACGCAGTATTTT
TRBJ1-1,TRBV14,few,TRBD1,CASSPLGQDDTEAFF,TGTGCCAGCAGCCCCCTTGGACAGGATGACACTGAAGCTTTCTTT
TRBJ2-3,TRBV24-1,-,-,CATSDLGEQYF,TGTGCCACCAGTGATTTAGGCGAGCAGTATTTT
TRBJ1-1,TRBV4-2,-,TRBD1,CASSLGTANMNTEAFF,TGTGCCAGCAGCCTAGGGACAGCCAATATGAACACTGAAGCTTTCTTT
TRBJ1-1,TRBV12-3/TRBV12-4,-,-,CASSTGPVNTEAFF,TGTGCCAGCAGTACAGGGCCAGTGAACACTGAAGCTTTCTTT
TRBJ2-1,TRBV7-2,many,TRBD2,CASSLAPLAGGNEQFF,TGTGCCAGCAGCTTAGCGCCACTGGCGGGAGGCAATGAGCAGTTCTTC
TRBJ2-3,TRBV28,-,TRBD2,CASSSRDYANTQYF,TGTGCCAGCAGTAGTCGGGACTACGCAAATACGCAGTATTTT
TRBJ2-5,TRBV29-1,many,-,CSACRDLQETQYF,TGCAGTGCTTGTCGGGATTTACAAGAGACCCAGTACTTC